Given below is one T cell receptor (beta chain) in context. Its antigen remains unidentified. There are 16 residues in the CDR3. J gave up 1 base and V 5 bases, and 5 bases lay outside the gene matches. Germline CDR1 reads SEHNR; CDR2 reads FQNEAQ (reference sequence). With no exception, relapse followed autologous stem cell transplantation in all patients, and brentuximab vedotin exposure varied. These data originate in a study of PD-1 blockade in classical Hodgkin lymphoma. This table comes from immunoSEQ multiplex PCR, and its TCRdb copy is limited to in-frame clones, with some not included. Of around 46,000 clones listed, over 60% are singletons. Study-wide results and caveats: Baseline TCR diversity was reportedly lower in newly diagnosed patients than in healthy donors. It was reported as lower still in relapsed/refractory patients. Reasons behind the repertoire differences stay unclear, perhaps disease activity or earlier therapy. Whoever responded completely had baseline diversity much like that seen in newly diagnosed patients.

The clonotype originates from a human donor with classical Hodgkin lymphoma. The chain employs TRBV7-9 and TRBJ2-2, with TRBD2 identical over 9 bases. Sequencing was performed on peripheral blood mononuclear cells (PBMCs), taken before the second cycle of nivolumab. DNA of the CDR3: TGTGCCAGCAGCGTCCTAGCGGGGTTGAACACCGGGGAGCTGTTTTTT. Its translation is CASSVLAGLNTGELFF.